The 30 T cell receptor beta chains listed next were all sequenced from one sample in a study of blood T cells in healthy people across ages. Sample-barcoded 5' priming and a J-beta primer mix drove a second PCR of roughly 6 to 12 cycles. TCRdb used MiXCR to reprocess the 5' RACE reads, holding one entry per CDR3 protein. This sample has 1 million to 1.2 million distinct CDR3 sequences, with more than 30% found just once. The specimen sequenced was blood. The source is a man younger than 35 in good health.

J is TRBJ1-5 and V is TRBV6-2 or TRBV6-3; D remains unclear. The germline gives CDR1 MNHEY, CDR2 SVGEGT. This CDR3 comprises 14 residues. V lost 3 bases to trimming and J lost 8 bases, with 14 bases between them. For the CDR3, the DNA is TGTGCCAGCAGTTATGGAGCTCCGATCAAGCCCCAGCATTTT. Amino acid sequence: CASSYGAPIKPQHF.

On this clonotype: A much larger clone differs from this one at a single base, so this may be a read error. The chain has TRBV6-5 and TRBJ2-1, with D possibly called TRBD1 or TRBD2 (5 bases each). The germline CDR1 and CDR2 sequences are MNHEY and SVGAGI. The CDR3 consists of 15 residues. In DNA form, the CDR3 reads TGTGCCAACAGTTACGGGACCCGAGGGAACAATGAGCAGTTCTTC. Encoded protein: CANSYGTRGNNEQFF.

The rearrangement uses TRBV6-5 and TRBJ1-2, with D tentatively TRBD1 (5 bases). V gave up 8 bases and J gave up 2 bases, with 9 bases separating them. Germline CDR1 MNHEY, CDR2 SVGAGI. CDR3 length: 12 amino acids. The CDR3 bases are TGTGCCAGCCTAGGGGCAAACTATGGCTACACCTTC. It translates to CASLGANYGYTF.

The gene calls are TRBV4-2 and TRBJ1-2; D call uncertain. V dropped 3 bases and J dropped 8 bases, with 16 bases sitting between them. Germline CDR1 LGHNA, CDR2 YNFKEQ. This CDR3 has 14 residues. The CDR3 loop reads CASSHRQDPGGYTF. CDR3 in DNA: TGTGCCAGCAGCCACAGACAAGACCCGGGGGGCTACACCTTC.

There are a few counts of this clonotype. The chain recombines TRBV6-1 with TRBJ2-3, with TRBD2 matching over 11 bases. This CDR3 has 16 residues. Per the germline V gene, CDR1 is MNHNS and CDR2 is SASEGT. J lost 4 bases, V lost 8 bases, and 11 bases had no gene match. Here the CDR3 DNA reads TGTGCCAGCGGCGATAGCGGGGGGGCCTTCCCAGATACGCAGTATTTT. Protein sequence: CASGDSGGAFPDTQYF.

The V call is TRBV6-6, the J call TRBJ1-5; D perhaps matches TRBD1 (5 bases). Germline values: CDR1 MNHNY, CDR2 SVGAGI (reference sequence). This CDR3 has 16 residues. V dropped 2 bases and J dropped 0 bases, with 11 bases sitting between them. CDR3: CASSYMGLGSNQPQHF. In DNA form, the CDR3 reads TGTGCCAGCAGTTACATGGGGCTGGGTAGCAATCAGCCCCAGCATTTT.

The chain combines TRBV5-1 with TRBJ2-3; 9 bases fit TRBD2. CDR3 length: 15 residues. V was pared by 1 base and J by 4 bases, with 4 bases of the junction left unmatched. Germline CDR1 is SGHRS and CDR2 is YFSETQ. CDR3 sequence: CASSLTSGSSDTQYF. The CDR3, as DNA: TGCGCCAGCAGCTTGACTAGCGGGTCATCAGATACGCAGTATTTT.

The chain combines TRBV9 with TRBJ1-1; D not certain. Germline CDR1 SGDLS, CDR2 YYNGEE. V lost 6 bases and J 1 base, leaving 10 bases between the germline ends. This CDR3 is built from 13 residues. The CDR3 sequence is CASTRLGNTEAFF. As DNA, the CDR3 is TGTGCCAGCACCAGACTGGGGAACACTGAAGCTTTCTTT.

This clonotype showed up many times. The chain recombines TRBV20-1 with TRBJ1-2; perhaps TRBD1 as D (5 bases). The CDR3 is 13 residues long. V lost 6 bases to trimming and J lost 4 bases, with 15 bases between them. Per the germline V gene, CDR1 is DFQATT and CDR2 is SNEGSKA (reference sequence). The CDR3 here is CSAPTRGGYGYTF. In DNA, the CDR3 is TGCAGTGCGCCAACAAGGGGCGGCTATGGCTACACCTTC.

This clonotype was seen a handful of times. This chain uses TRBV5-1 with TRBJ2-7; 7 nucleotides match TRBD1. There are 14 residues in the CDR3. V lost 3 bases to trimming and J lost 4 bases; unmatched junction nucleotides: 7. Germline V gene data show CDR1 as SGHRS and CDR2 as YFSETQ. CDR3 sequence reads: CASSYNRGSYEQYF. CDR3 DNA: TGCGCCAGCAGCTATAACAGGGGCTCGTACGAGCAGTACTTC.

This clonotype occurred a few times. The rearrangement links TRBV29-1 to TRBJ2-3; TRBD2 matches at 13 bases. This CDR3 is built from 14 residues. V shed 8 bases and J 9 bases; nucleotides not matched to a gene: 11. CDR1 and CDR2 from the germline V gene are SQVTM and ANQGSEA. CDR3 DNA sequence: TGCAGCCCTGCCCGTGGACTAGCGGGGGAGACGCAGTATTTT. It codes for CSPARGLAGETQYF.

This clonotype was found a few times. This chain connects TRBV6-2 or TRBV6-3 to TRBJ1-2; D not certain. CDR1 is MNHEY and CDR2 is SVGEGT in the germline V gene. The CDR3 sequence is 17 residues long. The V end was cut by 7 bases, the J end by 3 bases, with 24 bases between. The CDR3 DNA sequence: TGTGCCAGCACCAAATACGTCACAGCCGGCCGAGACTATGGCTACACCTTC. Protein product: CASTKYVTAGRDYGYTF.

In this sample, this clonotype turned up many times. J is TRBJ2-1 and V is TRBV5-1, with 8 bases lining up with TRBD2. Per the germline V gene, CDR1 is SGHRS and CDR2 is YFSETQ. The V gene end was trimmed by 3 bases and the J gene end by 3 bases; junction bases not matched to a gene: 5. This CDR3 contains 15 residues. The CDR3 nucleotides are TGCGCCAGCAGCTACAGCGGGGGACGCTACAATGAGCAGTTCTTC. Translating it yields CASSYSGGRYNEQFF.

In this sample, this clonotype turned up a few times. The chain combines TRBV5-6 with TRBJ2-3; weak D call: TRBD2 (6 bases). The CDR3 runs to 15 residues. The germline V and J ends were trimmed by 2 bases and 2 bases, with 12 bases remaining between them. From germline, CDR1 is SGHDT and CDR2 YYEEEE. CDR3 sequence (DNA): TGTGCCAGCAGCTTCTTCGGCGGGGTCACAGATACGCAGTATTTT. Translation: CASSFFGGVTDTQYF.

In DNA, the CDR3 is TGTGCCAGCAGTGCGGGCGTTAACACAGATACGCAGTATTTT. It specifies CASSAGVNTDTQYF. The V and J genes are TRBV12-3 or TRBV12-4 and TRBJ2-3, with D perhaps matching TRBD2 (5 bases). The CDR3 consists of 14 residues. V was trimmed by 5 bases and J by 2 bases, leaving 11 bases between them.

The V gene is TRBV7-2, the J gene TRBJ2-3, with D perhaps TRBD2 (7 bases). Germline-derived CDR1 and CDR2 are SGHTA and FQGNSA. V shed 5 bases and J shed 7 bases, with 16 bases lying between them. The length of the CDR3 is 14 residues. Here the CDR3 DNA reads TGTGCCAGCAGCGCGAGGGGGGGCGAAAATACGCAGTATTTT. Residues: CASSARGGENTQYF.

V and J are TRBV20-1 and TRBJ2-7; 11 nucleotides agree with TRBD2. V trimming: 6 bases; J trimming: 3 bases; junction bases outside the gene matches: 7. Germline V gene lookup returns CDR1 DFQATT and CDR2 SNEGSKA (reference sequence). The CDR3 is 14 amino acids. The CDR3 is CSAADSGGGYEQYF. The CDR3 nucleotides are TGCAGTGCCGCGGATAGCGGGGGGGGCTACGAGCAGTACTTC.

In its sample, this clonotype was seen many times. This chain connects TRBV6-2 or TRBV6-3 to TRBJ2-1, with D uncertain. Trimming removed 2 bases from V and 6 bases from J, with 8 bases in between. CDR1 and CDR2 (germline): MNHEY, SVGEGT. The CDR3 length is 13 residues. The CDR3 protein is CASSYGVGNEQFF. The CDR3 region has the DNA TGTGCCAGCAGTTACGGGGTTGGCAATGAGCAGTTCTTC.

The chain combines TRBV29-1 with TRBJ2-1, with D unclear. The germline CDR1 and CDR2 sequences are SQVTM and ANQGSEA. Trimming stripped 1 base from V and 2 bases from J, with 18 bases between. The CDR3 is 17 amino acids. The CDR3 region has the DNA TGCAGCGTTGAAGTTCTAATCTCCGGAGAACCCTACAATGAGCAGTTCTTC. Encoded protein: CSVEVLISGEPYNEQFF.

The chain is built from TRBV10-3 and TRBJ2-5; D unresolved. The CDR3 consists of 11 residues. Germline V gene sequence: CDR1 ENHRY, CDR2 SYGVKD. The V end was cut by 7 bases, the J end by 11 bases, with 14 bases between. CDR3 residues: CAIMILGEQYF. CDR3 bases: TGTGCCATCATGATTCTGGGTGAGCAGTACTTC.

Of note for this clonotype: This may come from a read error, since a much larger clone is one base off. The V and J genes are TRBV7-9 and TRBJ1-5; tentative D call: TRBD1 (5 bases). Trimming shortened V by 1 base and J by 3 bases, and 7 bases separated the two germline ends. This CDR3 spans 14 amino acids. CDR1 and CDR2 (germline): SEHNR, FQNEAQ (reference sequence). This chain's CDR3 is CASSLEQVNQPQHF. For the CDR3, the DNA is TGTGCCAGCAGCTTAGAACAGGTCAATCAGCCCCAGCATTTT.

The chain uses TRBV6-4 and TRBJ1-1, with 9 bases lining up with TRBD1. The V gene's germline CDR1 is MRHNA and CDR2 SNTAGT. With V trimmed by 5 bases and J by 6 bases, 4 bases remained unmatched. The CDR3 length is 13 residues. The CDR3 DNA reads TGTGCCAGCAGTTCCGACAGGGGGGCTGAAGCTTTCTTT. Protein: CASSSDRGAEAFF.

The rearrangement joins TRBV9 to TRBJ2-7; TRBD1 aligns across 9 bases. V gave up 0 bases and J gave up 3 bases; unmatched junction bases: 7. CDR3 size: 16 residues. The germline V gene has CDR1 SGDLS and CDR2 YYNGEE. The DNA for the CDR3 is TGTGCCAGCAGCGTAGTAGGTCGGACAGGGGACTACGAGCAGTACTTC. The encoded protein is CASSVVGRTGDYEQYF.

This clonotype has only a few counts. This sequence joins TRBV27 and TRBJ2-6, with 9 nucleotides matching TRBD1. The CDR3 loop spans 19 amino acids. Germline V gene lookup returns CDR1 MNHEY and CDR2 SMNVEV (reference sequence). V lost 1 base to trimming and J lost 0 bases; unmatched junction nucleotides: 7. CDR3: CASSLYGDRENSGANVLTF. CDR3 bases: TGTGCCAGCAGTTTATATGGGGACAGGGAAAACTCTGGGGCCAACGTCCTGACTTTC.

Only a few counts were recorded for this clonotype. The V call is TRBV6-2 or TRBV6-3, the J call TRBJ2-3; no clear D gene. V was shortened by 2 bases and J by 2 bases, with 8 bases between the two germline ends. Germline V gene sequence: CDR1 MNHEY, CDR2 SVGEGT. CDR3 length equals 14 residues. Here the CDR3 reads CASSYGQVTDTQYF. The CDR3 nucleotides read TGTGCCAGCAGTTACGGGCAGGTCACAGATACGCAGTATTTT.

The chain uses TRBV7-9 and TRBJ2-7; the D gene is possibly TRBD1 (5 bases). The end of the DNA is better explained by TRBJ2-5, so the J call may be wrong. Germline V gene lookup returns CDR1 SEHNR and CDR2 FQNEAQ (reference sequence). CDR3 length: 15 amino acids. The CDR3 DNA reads TGTGCCAGCAGCTTAGTAAAGGGGCGCTTTGAGACCCAGTACTTC. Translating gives CASSLVKGRFETQYF.

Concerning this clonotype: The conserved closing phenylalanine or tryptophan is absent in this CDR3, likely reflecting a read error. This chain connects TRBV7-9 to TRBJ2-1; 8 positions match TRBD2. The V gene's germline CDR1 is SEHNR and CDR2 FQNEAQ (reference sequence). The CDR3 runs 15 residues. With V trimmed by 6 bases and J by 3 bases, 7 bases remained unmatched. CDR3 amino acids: CASSSSGGVYNEQFY. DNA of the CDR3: TGTGCCAGCAGTTCAAGCGGGGGCGTCTACAATGAGCAGTTCTAC.

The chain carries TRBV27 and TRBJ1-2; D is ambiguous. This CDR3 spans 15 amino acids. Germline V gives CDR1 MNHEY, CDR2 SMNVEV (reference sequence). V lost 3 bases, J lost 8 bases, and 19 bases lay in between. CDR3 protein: CASSFRGGGVSGYTF. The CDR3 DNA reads TGTGCCAGCAGTTTCCGCGGAGGTGGGGTCAGCGGCTACACCTTC.

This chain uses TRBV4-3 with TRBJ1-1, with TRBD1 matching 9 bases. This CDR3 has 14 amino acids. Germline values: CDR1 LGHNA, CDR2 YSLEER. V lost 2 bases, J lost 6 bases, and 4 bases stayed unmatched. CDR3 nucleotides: TGCGCCAGCAGCCAAAGCGACAGGGGGGCTGAAGCTTTCTTT. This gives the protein CASSQSDRGAEAFF.

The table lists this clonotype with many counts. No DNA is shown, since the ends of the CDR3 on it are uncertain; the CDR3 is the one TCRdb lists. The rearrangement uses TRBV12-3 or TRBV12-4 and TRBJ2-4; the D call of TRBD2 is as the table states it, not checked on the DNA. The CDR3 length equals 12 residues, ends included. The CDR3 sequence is CASSFGSGSEYF.